The sequence of this TCR beta chain was determined in a study of cytomegalovirus exposure and HLA in healthy donors. About the research overall: Counted in an early data release were tens of millions of unique TCRs from HLA-typed donors. General study findings and limits: An Asian-associated ancestry cluster reportedly showed fewer N-insertions than the approximately 650-donor mean in a later analysis.

Comments on this clone: Its antigen is still unknown.

CDR3 size: 14 residues. Germline CDR1 is GTSNPN and CDR2 is SVGIG (reference sequence). V was trimmed by 7 bases and J by 1 base, leaving 13 bases between them. Primers included in the PCR were 60 Vbeta and 13 Jbeta primers. Repertoires were generated with immunoSEQ multiplex PCR, while TCRdb's copy carries only in-frame clones and drops some. The sample has more than 110,000 clones, about 85% seen once. Sequenced sample: PBMCs. This sequence originates from a female donor in good health and CMV-seronegative. The V and J genes are TRBV30 and TRBJ2-2; D gene unclear. CDR3 nucleotides: TGTGCCTCCAATCTAGGCGGGAACACCGGGGAGCTGTTTTTT. Protein sequence: CASNLGGNTGELFF.